This T cell receptor (beta chain) derives from a study of cytomegalovirus exposure and HLA in healthy donors. Notes on the study in general: Donor immune exposure was known only as CMV serostatus. Researchers reportedly found TCR beta sequences accurately predicted most subjects' HLA-A and HLA-B alleles. In vitro confirmation showed a few CMV-associated chains to be CMV antigen specific.

About this clone: Its matching antigen is unknown.

The PCR contained 60 Vbeta and 13 Jbeta primers. TCRdb keeps only in-frame clones here, not all; method: immunoSEQ multiplex PCR. The sample holds approximately 190,000 clones, 87% seen once. The receptor's source is a man aged 25 to 40 in good health and CMV-seronegative. The specimen sequenced was PBMCs.

The CDR3 loop reads CASSPPQGASTEAFF. CDR3 sequence (DNA): TGTGCCAGCAGCCCCCCACAGGGGGCGAGCACTGAAGCTTTCTTT. The chain combines TRBV13 with TRBJ1-1; TRBD1 agrees at 9 bases. V lost 5 bases and J lost 4; bases outside the gene matches: 8. Germline-derived CDR1 and CDR2 are PRHDT and FYEKMQ (reference sequence). This CDR3 contains 15 residues.